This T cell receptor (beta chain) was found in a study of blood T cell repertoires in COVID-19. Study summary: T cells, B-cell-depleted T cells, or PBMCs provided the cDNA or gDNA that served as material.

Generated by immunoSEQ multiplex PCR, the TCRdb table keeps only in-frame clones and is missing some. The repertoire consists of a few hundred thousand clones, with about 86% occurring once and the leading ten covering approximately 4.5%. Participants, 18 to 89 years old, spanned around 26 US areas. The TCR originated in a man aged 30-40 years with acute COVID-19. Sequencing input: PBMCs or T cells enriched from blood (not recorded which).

This CDR3 is CASSQEGRQGAGDTQYF. DNA of the CDR3: TGTGCCAGCAGCCAAGAGGGGAGACAGGGGGCGGGAGATACGCAGTATTTT. The V gene is TRBV5-5, the J gene TRBJ2-3; 10 bases are shared with TRBD1. The V gene end was trimmed by 4 bases and the J gene end by 5 bases; junction bases not matched to a gene: 13. Per germline, CDR1 SGHKS and CDR2 YYEKEE (reference sequence). The CDR3 contains 17 residues.